The next 29 T cell receptor beta chains were all read from a single sample in a study of read filtering for tumor transcriptome and immune sequencing. From approximately 430 ng of RNA, a library with molecular barcoded alpha/delta and beta/gamma adaptors was made. TCRdb fed the reads into MiXCR, producing one record per CDR3 protein. This sample carries 100,000 to 150,000 distinct CDR3 sequences, approximately 13% of them seen once, and the ten largest clones take 8.4%. What was sequenced was a population of CD138-negative cells sorted from bone marrow. The receptors were gathered from a donor aged 40 or over with multiple myeloma.

This clonotype was seen ten or more times. The CDR3 nucleotides are TGCAGTGCTAGGATGAACAATGAGCAGTTCTTC. Encoded protein: CSARMNNEQFF. V gene TRBV20-1 combines with J gene TRBJ2-1, with D unclear. Germline values: CDR1 DFQATT, CDR2 SNEGSKA (reference sequence). The CDR3 consists of 11 residues. The germline V and J ends were trimmed by 3 bases and 5 bases, with 5 bases remaining between them.

This clonotype was detected a few times. The V and J genes are TRBV19 and TRBJ2-2; 12 bases fit TRBD2. Germline V gives CDR1 LNHDA, CDR2 SQIVND (reference sequence). This CDR3 is built from 18 residues. The V gene end was trimmed by 0 bases and the J gene end by 7 bases; junction bases not matched to a gene: 9. CDR3 sequence (DNA): TGTGCCAGTAGTATAGATGGGCTAGCGGGAGGGCCAAACGGGGAGCTGTTTTTT. Protein sequence: CASSIDGLAGGPNGELFF.

This clonotype was recorded at least ten times. The chain couples TRBV7-3 to TRBJ2-1; 11 nucleotides line up with TRBD2. Unmatched junction bases numbered 10, after V lost 5 bases and J lost 4 bases. CDR3 length equals 17 residues. Germline loops: CDR1 SGHTA, CDR2 FQGTGA. The CDR3: CASSAWASGRLYNEQFF. The CDR3 DNA reads as TGTGCCAGCAGCGCTTGGGCTAGCGGGAGGCTTTACAATGAGCAGTTCTTC.

This clonotype has at least ten counts. This chain joins TRBV29-1 and TRBJ1-1, with 7 bases matching TRBD1. The CDR3 has 18 residues. Germline V gene sequence: CDR1 SQVTM, CDR2 ANQGSEA. J lost 1 base, V lost 5 bases, and 19 bases had no gene match. The CDR3 DNA is TGCAGCGTTCGGGGAAACCGGGACAGCACGGGGTGGAACACTGAAGCTTTCTTT. It codes for CSVRGNRDSTGWNTEAFF.

This clonotype was seen a few times. A much larger clone lies a single base off, so this may be a read error. The V call is TRBV12-3 or TRBV12-4, the J call TRBJ2-1; 7 nucleotides line up with TRBD2. The CDR3 runs to 15 residues. J lost 2 bases, V lost 7 bases, and 8 bases had no gene match. CDR3 sequence: CASNPAGRPYNEQFF. The CDR3 DNA sequence: TGTGCCAGCAACCCAGCGGGACGCCCCTACAATGAGCAGTTCTTC.

As regards this clonotype: A much larger clone is a single base away; this may be a read error. The gene calls are TRBV11-2 and TRBJ2-3, with 9 nucleotides matching TRBD2. This CDR3 has 14 residues. Germline CDR1 and CDR2: SGHAT and FQNNGV. The CDR3 nucleotides read TGTGCCTGCAGCTTGGCGGGAGGGGCAGATACGCAGTATTTT. The encoded protein is CACSLAGGADTQYF.

This clonotype was picked up many times. The J gene is TRBJ2-7, the V gene TRBV4-1; 7 nucleotides line up with TRBD1. The CDR3 length is 15 residues. V was pared by 2 bases and J by 3 bases, with 7 bases of the junction left unmatched. Germline V gene lookup returns CDR1 MGHRA and CDR2 YSYEKL. The CDR3 reads CASSQQTGVSYEQYF. As DNA, the CDR3 is TGCGCCAGCAGCCAACAAACAGGGGTCAGCTACGAGCAGTACTTC.

This clonotype was counted only a few times. A far larger clone lies a single base away; this is likely a read error. The chain uses TRBV7-8 and TRBJ2-1, with D hard to call. V lost 5 bases and J lost 5, with 19 bases in between. Germline CDR1 and CDR2: SGHVS and FQNEAQ. This CDR3 has 16 residues. CDR3 bases: TGTGCCAGCAGCACCCAAGGAATAGTAGGGCACAATGAGCAGTTCTTC. Translation: CASSTQGIVGHNEQFF.

This clonotype was counted many times. The chain uses TRBV20-1 and TRBJ2-7; TRBD1 aligns across 9 bases. Germline trimming cut 3 bases from V and 7 bases from J; bases unmatched to any gene: 7. This CDR3 contains 13 residues. CDR1 DFQATT and CDR2 SNEGSKA come from the germline V gene (reference sequence). CDR3 loop: CSARGQGPGEQYF. The CDR3 nucleotides are TGCAGTGCTAGGGGACAGGGTCCGGGAGAGCAGTACTTC.

This clonotype was found a few times. The V gene is TRBV4-1, the J gene TRBJ2-3; 7 positions match TRBD2. With 5 bases clipped from V and 2 bases from J, the junction kept 7 bases outside the gene matches. Germline V CDR1 and CDR2: MGHRA, YSYEKL. The CDR3 is 15 residues long. CDR3 sequence reads: CASSALADVTDTQYF. CDR3 bases: TGCGCCAGCAGCGCCCTAGCGGACGTCACAGATACGCAGTATTTT.

This clonotype was counted ten times or more. The chain couples TRBV20-1 to TRBJ1-2, with D unclear. Per germline, CDR1 DFQATT and CDR2 SNEGSKA (reference sequence). V was cut by 0 bases and J by 7 bases, with 6 bases left in between. The CDR3 has 11 residues. CDR3 residues: CSARDLIGYTF. The CDR3 nucleotides are TGCAGTGCTAGAGATTTGATTGGCTACACCTTC.

This clonotype was recorded many times. The chain combines TRBV20-1 with TRBJ2-5, with 8 bases fitting TRBD2. Per germline, CDR1 DFQATT and CDR2 SNEGSKA (reference sequence). The junction had 3 bases not matched to a gene; V was cut back by 1 base and J by 5 bases. CDR3 length: 13 amino acids. CDR3 nucleotide sequence: TGCAGTGCTAGAGCGGGGACTAGGGAGACCCAGTACTTC. Translation: CSARAGTRETQYF.

This clonotype was detected ten times or more. V usage is TRBV13 and J usage is TRBJ2-1, with TRBD1 matching over 9 bases. V trimming: 5 bases; J trimming: 13 bases; junction bases outside the gene matches: 18. Germline loops: CDR1 PRHDT, CDR2 FYEKMQ (reference sequence). The CDR3 is 16 residues long. DNA for the CDR3: TGTGCCAGCAGCAAGGACAGGGGTAAGACTGGCCTCAGTCAGTTCTTC. It translates to CASSKDRGKTGLSQFF.

Many counts were recorded for this clonotype. V gene TRBV29-1 combines with J gene TRBJ1-1; D may be TRBD1 (6 bases). V lost 6 bases and J 4 bases, leaving 18 bases between the germline ends. Germline V gene data show CDR1 as SQVTM and CDR2 as ANQGSEA. CDR3 length equals 14 residues. The CDR3 loop reads CSVVRPGAVTEAFF. The CDR3 bases are TGCAGCGTCGTCCGTCCGGGGGCAGTCACTGAAGCTTTCTTT.

Concerning this clonotype: A single base is all that separates this from a far larger clone, so a read error is likely. The chain combines TRBV12-3 or TRBV12-4 with TRBJ1-5; TRBD1 agrees at 8 bases. The CDR3 spans 13 residues. As DNA, the CDR3 is TGTGCCGGCAGCCGCACAGGGGGGCAGCCCCAGCATTTT. It specifies CAGSRTGGQPQHF.

This clonotype was observed many times. The chain links TRBV18 to TRBJ2-3, with D tentatively TRBD2 (5 bases). There are 12 residues in the CDR3. Germline V lookup: CDR1 KGHSH, CDR2 LQKENI. With 6 bases removed from V and 5 bases from J, the gap between germline ends came to 9 bases. The CDR3 DNA reads TGTGCCAGCTCGCCCCGGGAAGATACGCAGTATTTT. Protein sequence: CASSPREDTQYF.

In the case of this clonotype: The final CDR3 position lacks the conserved phenylalanine or tryptophan, pointing to a likely read error. The chain couples TRBV14 to TRBJ2-1; TRBD1 might be the D (6 bases). The length of the CDR3 is 16 residues. Looked up from germline, CDR1 is SGHDN and CDR2 is FVKESK. The CDR3 protein is CASSQDPRGNYDEQFI. For the CDR3, the DNA is TGTGCCAGCAGCCAAGATCCCAGGGGAAACTACGATGAGCAGTTCATC.

Comments on this clonotype: This CDR3 fails to terminate in the conserved phenylalanine or tryptophan, so it likely reflects a read error. The rearrangement links TRBV29-1 to TRBJ2-1; TRBD2 might be the D (5 bases). Germline V CDR1 and CDR2: SQVTM, ANQGSEA. The CDR3 totals 11 residues. The V and J ends lost 7 bases and 3 bases respectively, with 7 bases between them. CDR3 sequence: CSADFYNEQFI. CDR3 sequence (DNA): TGCAGCGCGGACTTCTACAATGAGCAGTTCATC.

As regards this clonotype: This may arise from a read error, as a much more abundant clone is one base away. CDR3 DNA: TGCAGTGCTAGAGATCATATGGCGGGAGGGGACTACGAGCAGTACTTC. Protein sequence: CSARDHMAGGDYEQYF. The V call is TRBV20-1, the J call TRBJ2-7, with 9 bases identical to TRBD2. CDR3 length equals 16 residues. The germline gives CDR1 DFQATT, CDR2 SNEGSKA (reference sequence). Trimming at V came to 0 bases and at J to 3 bases, leaving 9 bases not matched to a gene.

In its sample, this clonotype was seen many times. The V gene is TRBV20-1, the J gene TRBJ2-1; 15 bases are a match to TRBD2. There are 16 residues in the CDR3. V gave up 4 bases and J gave up 6 bases; unmatched junction bases: 7. The germline V gene encodes CDR1 DFQATT and CDR2 SNEGSKA (reference sequence). As DNA, the CDR3 is TGCAGTGCTAAGGGACTAGCGGGAGGCCCTGGCAATGAGCAGTTCTTC. Its protein product is CSAKGLAGGPGNEQFF.

This clonotype was detected ten times or more. This chain links TRBV18 with TRBJ2-5, with D perhaps TRBD2 (6 bases). The CDR3 has 13 residues. Trimming stripped 3 bases from V and 4 bases from J, with 9 bases between. Germline CDR1 is KGHSH and CDR2 is LQKENI. CDR3 protein: CASSPAGPETQYF. The CDR3 DNA reads as TGTGCCAGCTCACCGGCGGGACCAGAGACCCAGTACTTC.

Comments on this clonotype: A much more abundant neighbour one base away suggests this may be a read error. The chain links TRBV4-1 to TRBJ2-1, with TRBD2 matching 10 bases. Germline V CDR1 and CDR2: MGHRA, YSYEKL. The CDR3 extends over 18 amino acids. The DNA for the CDR3 is TGCGCCAGCAGCCAAGATAACCCGACTAGCGGGCCTTACAATAAGCAGTTCTTC. Translating gives CASSQDNPTSGPYNKQFF.

This clonotype was picked up many times. V is TRBV5-1 and J is TRBJ2-7, with unresolved D. Per the germline V gene, CDR1 is SGHRS and CDR2 is YFSETQ. The CDR3 totals 13 residues. Trimming took 0 bases from V and 3 from J, leaving 7 bases between them. The CDR3 nucleotides are TGCGCCAGCAGCTTGGGCGGCGGCTACGAGCAGTACTTC. Its translation: CASSLGGGYEQYF.

This chain uses TRBV12-3 or TRBV12-4 with TRBJ1-5; D may be TRBD1 (5 bases). V was shortened by 7 bases and J by 7 bases, with 26 bases between the two germline ends. The CDR3 loop spans 17 amino acids. The CDR3 nucleotides read TGTGCCAGCAAGGTCGGCCAGGGTAATCGTCCGGGGCAGCCCCAGCATTTT. This sequence encodes CASKVGQGNRPGQPQHF.

Turning to this clonotype: Possible read error: a much larger clone is one base away. Without the conserved terminal phenylalanine or tryptophan, this CDR3 likely stems from a read error. This sequence joins TRBV7-9 and TRBJ1-5, with D uncertain. The V end lost 0 bases, the J end lost 0 bases, and 9 bases lay between the germline ends. CDR3 length: 16 residues. Germline V gives CDR1 SEHNR, CDR2 FQNEAQ (reference sequence). CDR3 sequence reads: CASSLAVGLSNQPQHL. The CDR3 DNA reads as TGTGCCAGCAGCTTAGCCGTCGGCCTTAGCAATCAGCCCCAGCATCTT.

At least ten counts were recorded for this clonotype. The V and J genes are TRBV2 and TRBJ2-1, with TRBD2 matching 8 bases. This CDR3 has 13 amino acids. Per germline, CDR1 SNHLY and CDR2 FYNNEI. The ends lost 10 bases at V and 7 bases at J; junction bases unmatched: 9. CDR3 coding DNA: TGTGCCATCTTGGGCAGCGGGAGTAATGAGCAGTTCTTC. Protein sequence: CAILGSGSNEQFF.

Many counts were recorded for this clonotype. V gene TRBV20-1 combines with J gene TRBJ2-1, with D perhaps matching TRBD2 (6 bases). The CDR3 length is 17 residues. Germline CDR1 reads DFQATT; CDR2 reads SNEGSKA (reference sequence). V was clipped by 0 bases and J by 0 bases, with 15 bases between them. CDR3 nucleotides: TGCAGTGCTAGAGATAGTGTAGCGGTGAGCTCCTACAATGAGCAGTTCTTC. Its translation is CSARDSVAVSSYNEQFF.

This clonotype has at least ten counts. The CDR3 DNA follows: TGCAGTGCTATCGGGACAGATACGCAGTATTTT. Translating gives CSAIGTDTQYF. V is TRBV20-1 and J is TRBJ2-3; D call uncertain. The CDR3 consists of 11 residues. Germline loops: CDR1 DFQATT, CDR2 SNEGSKA (reference sequence). Trimming took off 4 bases at V and 3 bases at J, with 5 bases between the two ends.

Worth noting for this clonotype: This clone may be a read error of a much larger clone one base away. V is TRBV5-1 and J is TRBJ2-2, with 9 bases lining up with TRBD2. V lost 7 bases and J lost 1; bases outside the gene matches: 11. The CDR3 loop spans 17 amino acids. Looked up from germline, CDR1 is SGHRS and CDR2 is YFSETQ. CDR3: CASGWWETSGNTGELFF. The CDR3 nucleotides are TGCGCCAGCGGTTGGTGGGAGACTAGCGGGAACACCGGGGAGCTGTTTTTT. The full variable domain, completed using reference TRBV5-1 and TRBJ2-2, is KAGVTQTPRYLIKTRGQQVTLSCSPISGHRSVSWYQQTPGQGLQFLFEYFSETQRNKGNFPGRFSGRQFSNSRSEMNVSTLELGDSALYLCASGWWETSGNTGELFFGEGSRLTVL.